The clone carrying this T cell receptor beta chain was detected many times. Its antigen is as yet unknown. This CDR3 is 16 amino acids long. V gave up 0 bases and J gave up 0 bases, with 14 bases separating them. CDR1 DFQATT and CDR2 SNEGSKA come from the germline V gene (reference sequence). These data belong to a study of neurological immune-mediated disorders. The study built unsorted libraries from 2 million PBMCs kept at -80 C. In every sequencing run, more than 190 million TCR-beta sequences were generated from 15-18 subjects. TCRdb re-analysed the 5' RACE reads in MiXCR, keeping a single row per CDR3 protein. The data hold 70,000 or so distinct CDR3 sequences, with 2.5% to 4% observed a single time. Whole-study results and caveats: No expanded-clone CDR3 amino acid sequence recurred across subjects, suggesting private TCR-beta repertoires.

The receptor was isolated from a woman aged 45 to 65 with multiple sclerosis. This chain uses TRBV20-1 with TRBJ1-1; no clear D gene. Sequencing was carried out using PBMCs. The CDR3 sequence: CSAREVTRLMNTEAFF. The CDR3 DNA is TGCAGTGCTAGAGAGGTCACCAGATTGATGAACACTGAAGCTTTCTTT.